The clone carrying this TCR beta chain was found a few times. TCRdb analysed the RT-PCR reads with MiXCR anew, one entry per CDR3 protein. Here the sample spans around 570,000 distinct CDR3 sequences, around 11% being singletons. V was cut by 6 bases and J by 3 bases, with 15 bases left in between. The CDR3 extends over 14 amino acids. The germline CDR1 and CDR2 sequences are MNHEY and SVGEGT. The data stem from a study of response to subunit inactivated influenza vaccine. These data were likewise used in another study, on T cells expressing NK-cell markers. As that report states: What made the TCR beta cDNA was 5'RACE template switching with UMIs. The authors derived TCR beta repertoires from sorted CD3+CD56+NKG2C+, CD3+CD56+NKG2C- and CD3+CD56-NKG2C+ T cells. Anti-gamma-delta TCR antibody use in several experiments restricted sorting to alpha-beta TCR T cells. Researchers report these clonotypes also headed the CD3+CD56-NKG2C+ fraction in a handful of donors.

This clonotype originated in a man aged 45-65 years who received an inactivated influenza vaccine. This rearrangement joins TRBV6-2 or TRBV6-3 to TRBJ2-7; D is possibly TRBD2 (5 bases). Sequenced material: PBMCs from blood, taken on the day of vaccination. CDR3 bases: TGTGCCAGCAGAACGAGGGCAGCTTACTACGAGCAGTACTTC. This encodes CASRTRAAYYEQYF.